This T cell receptor (beta chain) came from a study of blood T cell repertoires in COVID-19. Across the study: Whether acute or convalescent, the COVID-19 samples came from the United States, Italy and Spain. PBMCs, B-cell-depleted T cells, or T cells were the source of the cDNA or gDNA that made up the material.

The CDR3 length is 14 residues. Germline loops: CDR1 SGDLS, CDR2 YYNGEE. J was trimmed by 1 base and V by 4 bases; bases with no gene match: 4. In the authors' workflow: Reference gene primer amplification yielded estimated nucleated cell counts. Measured with immunoSEQ multiplex PCR; TCRdb has only the in-frame clones, and not every one. D and trimming were read from the DNA, whereas the V and J calls and clone size are those reported in that table. The table records tens of thousands of clones, 70% to 90% of them present only once. The J gene is TRBJ1-1, the V gene TRBV9; TRBD1 aligns across 7 bases. The sequencing sample was made of peripheral blood. The TCR originated in a woman between 70 and 85 years old with active COVID-19. For the CDR3, the DNA is TGTGCCAGCAGCACCGGGACAGCGAACACTGAAGCTTTCTTT. Translation gives CASSTGTANTEAFF.